These T cell receptor beta chains were read from a single sample in a study of shared clonotypes between healthy human individuals. Clones were sequenced by immunoSEQ multiplex PCR, and TCRdb holds only the in-frame ones, with some missing. The sample has 950,000 to 1,100,000 clones, approximately 76% seen once. Sequencing used memory CD4+ T cells sorted from blood. Every receptor here comes from a young man in good health. Both conserved end residues are part of each CDR3. Each record gives: J gene, V gene, D gene, clone size, CDR3 protein, CDR3 DNA. A D gene is named only where the DNA matches it firmly. Clone size is stated in some rows and not others, as once, few, many or a class when expanded.

TRBJ1-5 | TRBV18 | TRBD1 | once | CASSRTGGQPQHF | TGTGCCAGCTCACGGACAGGGGGTCAGCCCCAGCATTTT
TRBJ2-7 | TRBV5-1 | . | . | CASSLTGDYEQYF | TGCGCCAGCAGCTTGACGGGAGACTACGAGCAGTACTTC
TRBJ1-1 | TRBV28 | . | . | CASSSSTRKRTEAFF | TGTGCCAGCAGTTCCTCTACGAGGAAGAGGACTGAAGCTTTCTTT
TRBJ2-7 | TRBV4-1 | TRBD1 | . | CASSHNGQGDEQYF | TGCGCCAGCAGTCACAATGGACAGGGTGACGAGCAGTACTTC
TRBJ2-7 | TRBV6-1 | . | few | CASSNLGGVILEQYF | TGTGCCAGCAGCAACCTTGGGGGCGTTATCCTCGAGCAGTACTTC
TRBJ2-3 | TRBV18 | TRBD2 | once | CASSPDLREVQDTQYF | TGTGCCAGCTCTCCGGATTTGCGGGAGGTTCAAGATACGCAGTATTTT
TRBJ2-7 | TRBV5-1 | . | . | CASSLSSRQSSYEQYF | TGCGCCAGCAGCTTGAGTAGTAGGCAGAGCTCCTACGAGCAGTACTTC
TRBJ2-3 | TRBV6-6 | TRBD2 | . | CASRAAGRETDTQYF | TGTGCCAGCAGAGCAGCTGGGCGGGAGACAGATACGCAGTATTTT
TRBJ1-1 | TRBV28 | . | . | CASSLRLRGETEAFF | TGTGCCAGCAGTTTACGTCTCAGAGGCGAAACTGAAGCTTTCTTT
TRBJ2-3 | TRBV7-3 | TRBD1 | . | CASSRTGGTDTQYF | TGTGCCAGCAGTAGGACAGGGGGCACAGATACGCAGTATTTT
TRBJ2-2 | TRBV30 | . | . | CACLTGPGPTGELFF | TGTGCCTGCCTCACCGGTCCAGGGCCGACCGGGGAGCTGTTTTTT
TRBJ1-4 | TRBV18 | . | . | CASSPRQLEKLFF | TGTGCCAGCTCACCACGACAGCTTGAAAAACTGTTTTTT
TRBJ1-2 | TRBV28 | . | . | CASRESGAGYGYTF | TGTGCCAGCAGGGAGAGTGGCGCGGGCTATGGCTACACCTTC
TRBJ2-2 | TRBV5-1 | TRBD2 | . | CASSSGGGYAGELFF | TGCGCCAGCAGCTCCGGGGGAGGGTACGCCGGGGAGCTGTTTTTT
TRBJ1-1 | TRBV7-9 | . | . | CASSLGESTEAFF | TGTGCCAGCAGCTTGGGAGAATCCACTGAAGCTTTCTTT
TRBJ2-1 | TRBV28 | . | . | CASSLVGADEQFF | TGTGCCAGCAGTTTGGTCGGAGCAGATGAGCAGTTCTTC
TRBJ2-7 | TRBV5-4 | TRBD1 | once | CASSSILLDRSPSYEQYF | TGTGCCAGCAGCTCCATACTCTTGGACAGGTCTCCCTCCTACGAGCAGTACTTC
TRBJ1-2 | TRBV5-6 | . | . | CASSLGRHGGYTF | TGTGCCAGCAGCTTGGGTCGCCATGGAGGCTACACCTTC
TRBJ1-2 | TRBV4-1 | TRBD1 | . | CASSQEGPTGAGYGYTF | TGCGCCAGCAGCCAAGAGGGGCCGACAGGGGCGGGGTATGGCTACACCTTC
TRBJ1-4 | TRBV18 | . | . | CASSPRGDEKLFF | TGTGCCAGCTCACCACGGGGGGATGAAAAACTGTTTTTT
TRBJ1-6 | TRBV7-8 | TRBD1 | . | CASSHDRDGSPLHF | TGTGCCAGCAGCCATGACAGGGATGGTTCACCCCTCCACTTT
TRBJ1-5 | TRBV19 | . | . | CASSISVNQAQHF | TGTGCCAGTAGTATTTCGGTTAATCAGGCCCAGCATTTT
TRBJ1-2 | TRBV19 | TRBD1 | . | CASSIGDSFYGYTF | TGTGCCAGTAGTATAGGGGACAGCTTCTATGGCTACACCTTC
TRBJ1-1 | TRBV7-3 | . | . | CASSLRGHPNTEAFF | TGTGCCAGCAGCTTAAGGGGACACCCGAACACTGAAGCTTTCTTT
TRBJ1-1 | TRBV2 | TRBD1 | few | CASSATGGKGTEAFF | TGTGCCAGCAGCGCGACAGGGGGCAAGGGGACTGAAGCTTTCTTT